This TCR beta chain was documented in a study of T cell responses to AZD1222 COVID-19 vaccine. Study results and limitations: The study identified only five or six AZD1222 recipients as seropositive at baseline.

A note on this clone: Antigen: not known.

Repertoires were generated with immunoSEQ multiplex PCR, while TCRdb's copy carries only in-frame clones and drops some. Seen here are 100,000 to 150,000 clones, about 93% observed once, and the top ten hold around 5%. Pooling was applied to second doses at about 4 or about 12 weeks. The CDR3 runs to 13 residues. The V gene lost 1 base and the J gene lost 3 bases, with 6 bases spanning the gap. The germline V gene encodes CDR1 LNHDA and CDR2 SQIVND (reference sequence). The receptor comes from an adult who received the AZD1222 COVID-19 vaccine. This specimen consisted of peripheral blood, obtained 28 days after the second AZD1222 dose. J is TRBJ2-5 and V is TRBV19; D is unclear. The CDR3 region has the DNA TGTGCCAGTAGTATAGTTGGGGAAGAGACCCAGTACTTC. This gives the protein CASSIVGEETQYF.